Below, 21 T cell receptor beta chains from the same sample are listed, as sequenced in a study of blood T cell repertoires in COVID-19. The assay was immunoSEQ multiplex PCR, and TCRdb's table has in-frame clones only and misses some. The sample has roughly 290,000 clones; around 90% are singletons. The sequencing sample was made of peripheral blood. These receptors came from a woman in her twenties or thirties with COVID-19, enrolled during active disease.

This clone was observed once. The V call is TRBV2, the J call TRBJ1-3, with D unresolved. The length of the CDR3 is 16 residues. Trimming took 1 base from V and 4 from J, leaving 14 bases between them. CDR1 is SNHLY, CDR2 FYNNEI, per germline. This CDR3 reads CASSEGIRSLGNTIYF. The CDR3 nucleotides read TGTGCCAGCAGTGAAGGCATCCGGTCCCTCGGAAACACCATATATTTT. Combining the CDR3 with reference TRBV2 and TRBJ1-3 gives the whole variable domain EPEVTQTPSHQVTQMGQEVILRCVPISNHLYFYWYRQILGQKVEFLVSFYNNEISEKSEIFDDQFSVERPDGSNFTLKIRSTKLEDSAMYFCASSEGIRSLGNTIYFGEGSWLTVV.

The rearrangement joins TRBV2 to TRBJ1-5; 10 bases align to TRBD1. CDR1 and CDR2 (germline): SNHLY, FYNNEI. The ends lost 6 bases at V and 1 base at J; junction bases unmatched: 3. CDR3 length: 15 amino acids. This CDR3 reads CASRRGQGSNQPQHF. CDR3 sequence (DNA): TGTGCCAGCAGGAGGGGACAGGGGAGCAATCAGCCCCAGCATTTT.

This chain joins TRBV19 and TRBJ2-7, with 9 positions matching TRBD2. With 6 bases clipped from V and 1 base from J, the junction kept 7 bases outside the gene matches. The CDR3 sequence is 15 residues long. Germline lookup yields CDR1 LNHDA and CDR2 SQIVND (reference sequence). The DNA for the CDR3 is TGTGCCAGTAGGCGGGGGGGGAGCGGGTCCTACGAGCAGTACTTC. It translates to CASRRGGSGSYEQYF. The full variable domain, its missing parts supplied by reference TRBV19 and TRBJ2-7, is DGGITQSPKYLFRKEGQNVTLSCEQNLNHDAMYWYRQDPGQGLRLIYYSQIVNDFQKGDIAEGYSVSREKKESFPLTVTSAQKNPTAFYLCASRRGGSGSYEQYFGPGTRLTVT.

The chain employs TRBV10-3 and TRBJ2-5, with D possibly being TRBD2 (5 bases). The V and J ends lost 11 bases and 3 bases respectively, with 13 bases between them. From germline, CDR1 is ENHRY and CDR2 SYGVKD. This CDR3 is built from 12 residues. CDR3 sequence (DNA): TGTGCCCACGCCCGGGAAGAAGAGACCCAGTACTTC. Its translation is CAHAREEETQYF.

The CDR3 DNA is TGTGCCAGCAGTTTTCCTAGCGGGAGGTATTATGAGCAGTTCTTC. This translates into CASSFPSGRYYEQFF. The chain couples TRBV28 to TRBJ2-1; 11 positions match TRBD2. Looked up from germline, CDR1 is MDHEN and CDR2 is SYDVKM. The V segment lost 3 bases and the J segment 8 bases; nucleotides outside the gene matches: 6. The CDR3 is 15 amino acids. Full variable domain (missing parts from reference TRBV28 and TRBJ2-1): DVKVTQSSRYLVKRTGEKVFLECVQDMDHENMFWYRQDPGLGLRLIYFSYDVKMKEKGDIPEGYSVSREKKERFSLILESASTNQTSMYLCASSFPSGRYYEQFFGPGTRLTVL.

The chain has TRBV30 and TRBJ2-3; TRBD2 matches at 11 bases. V gave up 2 bases and J gave up 0 bases; unmatched junction bases: 10. The CDR3 runs 18 residues. Germline CDR1 GTSNPN, CDR2 SVGIG (reference sequence). CDR3 in amino acids: CAWSLSLSGRASTDTQYF. CDR3 nucleotide sequence: TGTGCCTGGAGTCTATCTCTTAGCGGGAGGGCGAGCACAGATACGCAGTATTTT.

The genes are TRBV6-1 and TRBJ2-7; the match to TRBD2 covers 9 bases. Germline-derived CDR1 and CDR2 are MNHNS and SASEGT. With 4 bases clipped from V and 3 bases from J, the junction kept 13 bases outside the gene matches. CDR3 length: 17 amino acids. CDR3 nucleotide sequence: TGTGCCAGCAGTGTTCTAGCGGGGTCCAACGTGGGCTACGAGCAGTACTTC. Amino acid sequence: CASSVLAGSNVGYEQYF.

Only one count was recorded for this clone. The chain carries TRBV5-1 and TRBJ1-1; D perhaps matches TRBD1 (6 bases). V lost 6 bases to trimming and J lost 3 bases, with 15 bases between them. Germline V CDR1 and CDR2: SGHRS, YFSETQ. CDR3 length: 14 amino acids. The CDR3 DNA reads TGCGCCAGCAACCCCACACAGGGTTACACTGAAGCTTTCTTT. The encoded protein is CASNPTQGYTEAFF. The full variable domain, in which reference TRBV5-1 and TRBJ1-1 provide the parts outside the CDR3, is KAGVTQTPRYLIKTRGQQVTLSCSPISGHRSVSWYQQTPGQGLQFLFEYFSETQRNKGNFPGRFSGRQFSNSRSEMNVSTLELGDSALYLCASNPTQGYTEAFFGQGTRLTVV.

J is TRBJ1-6 and V is TRBV5-1, with D tentatively TRBD1 (5 bases). Germline V gives CDR1 SGHRS, CDR2 YFSETQ. The V gene lost 0 bases and the J gene lost 10 bases, with 14 bases spanning the gap. The CDR3 sequence is 15 residues long. CDR3 amino acids: CASSLGDRGGSPLHF. The CDR3 nucleotides read TGCGCCAGCAGCTTGGGGGACCGGGGGGGATCACCCCTCCACTTT.

The chain carries TRBV28 and TRBJ2-1; TRBD2 agrees at 12 bases. Germline trimming cut 6 bases from V and 3 bases from J; bases unmatched to any gene: 6. The CDR3 is made up of 16 amino acids. The germline V gene encodes CDR1 MDHEN and CDR2 SYDVKM. The CDR3 DNA follows: TGTGCCAGCAGGCGACGGACTAGCGGGATCTACAATGAGCAGTTCTTC. This gives the protein CASRRRTSGIYNEQFF.

The V gene is TRBV27, the J gene TRBJ2-2, with 7 bases matching TRBD1. After removal of 5 bases from V and 7 bases from J, the junction contained 13 bases not matched to a gene. The CDR3 sequence is 16 residues long. Germline V gene sequence: CDR1 MNHEY, CDR2 SMNVEV (reference sequence). The CDR3 DNA sequence: TGTGCCAGCAGTCCGACGCCCACAGGGGTTTACGGGGAGCTGTTTTTT. Translation gives CASSPTPTGVYGELFF.

This clone appeared a few times. The chain combines TRBV25-1 with TRBJ2-1; 7 bases fit TRBD1. The length of the CDR3 is 17 residues. Germline V gene data show CDR1 as MGHDK and CDR2 as SYGVNS. J lost 2 bases, V lost 3 bases, and 10 bases had no gene match. In DNA, the CDR3 is TGTGCCAGCAGTGAGGGGACAGTGCAAGGCACCTACAATGAGCAGTTCTTC. It encodes CASSEGTVQGTYNEQFF.

This clone appeared once. The chain combines TRBV9 with TRBJ2-7; TRBD2 might be the D (5 bases). The CDR3 is 15 residues long. The V and J ends lost 4 bases and 2 bases respectively, with 16 bases between them. Germline V gives CDR1 SGDLS, CDR2 YYNGEE. In nucleotides, the CDR3 is TGTGCCAGCAGCCCACTGGACTCCCCACCCTACGAGCAGTACTTC. This translates into CASSPLDSPPYEQYF.

The chain links TRBV10-3 to TRBJ1-2; the D is unclear. This CDR3 is 14 amino acids long. In germline, CDR1 is ENHRY, CDR2 SYGVKD. With 3 bases removed from V and 8 bases from J, the gap between germline ends came to 16 bases. The chain's CDR3 is CAISEQPLGGGYTF. DNA of the CDR3: TGTGCCATCAGTGAACAGCCTTTGGGTGGAGGCTACACCTTC.

The V gene is TRBV9, the J gene TRBJ1-3, with 7 positions matching TRBD1. Losses at the gene ends were 0 bases for V and 8 bases for J; bases not matched to a gene: 2. The germline V gene encodes CDR1 SGDLS and CDR2 YYNGEE. This CDR3 contains 13 residues. The CDR3 DNA is TGTGCCAGCAGCGTAGGACAGGGACACACCATATATTTT. It is translated as CASSVGQGHTIYF. The full variable domain, in which reference TRBV9 and TRBJ1-3 provide the parts outside the CDR3, is DSGVTQTPKHLITATGQRVTLRCSPRSGDLSVYWYQQSLDQGLQFLIQYYNGEERAKGNILERFSAQQFPDLHSELNLSSLELGDSALYFCASSVGQGHTIYFGEGSWLTVV.

The J gene is TRBJ2-2, the V gene TRBV14; 8 bases match TRBD2. The V gene's germline CDR1 is SGHDN and CDR2 FVKESK. The CDR3 contains 16 residues. V trimming: 1 base; J trimming: 4 bases; junction bases outside the gene matches: 5. The CDR3 here is CASSQAAGGSTGELFF. The CDR3 region has the DNA TGTGCCAGCAGCCAAGCCGCGGGGGGATCCACCGGGGAGCTGTTTTTT.

Written as DNA, the CDR3 is TGTGCCAGCTGGGGCTTCCCCCAAGAGACCCAGTACTTC. Amino acid sequence: CASWGFPQETQYF. The V and J genes are TRBV28 and TRBJ2-5; D may be TRBD1 (5 bases). The CDR3 is 13 residues long. The germline V and J ends were trimmed by 8 bases and 1 base, with 11 bases remaining between them. Germline CDR1 is MDHEN and CDR2 is SYDVKM.

V and J are TRBV2 and TRBJ2-7; 10 bases match TRBD2. The CDR3 length is 16 residues. Germline CDR1 and CDR2: SNHLY and FYNNEI. V dropped 0 bases and J dropped 4; count of bases not matched to a gene: 6. This chain's CDR3 is CASSEAHTSGEYEQYF. CDR3 coding DNA: TGTGCCAGCAGTGAAGCGCATACTAGCGGGGAATACGAGCAGTACTTC.

This chain joins TRBV19 and TRBJ2-4; D is ambiguous. Germline V lookup: CDR1 LNHDA, CDR2 SQIVND (reference sequence). V was clipped by 5 bases and J by 6 bases, with 17 bases between them. The CDR3 runs 15 residues. CDR3 amino acids: CASSPSYDWLNIQYF. The CDR3 DNA sequence: TGTGCCAGTAGTCCTTCTTACGACTGGCTAAACATTCAGTACTTC. The variable domain in full, completed from reference TRBV19 and TRBJ2-4, reads DGGITQSPKYLFRKEGQNVTLSCEQNLNHDAMYWYRQDPGQGLRLIYYSQIVNDFQKGDIAEGYSVSREKKESFPLTVTSAQKNPTAFYLCASSPSYDWLNIQYFGAGTRLSVL.

The rearrangement uses TRBV29-1 and TRBJ2-5; maybe TRBD1 (5 bases). The CDR3 runs 14 residues. CDR1 and CDR2 from the germline V gene are SQVTM and ANQGSEA. V was clipped by 1 base and J by 6 bases, with 15 bases between them. This chain's CDR3 is CSVEVWGSVKTQYF. The CDR3 nucleotides are TGCAGCGTTGAAGTCTGGGGCAGTGTGAAGACCCAGTACTTC.

The rearrangement links TRBV30 to TRBJ1-4; maybe TRBD1 (5 bases). There are 12 residues in the CDR3. The V end was cut by 5 bases, the J end by 7 bases, with 11 bases between. Germline values: CDR1 GTSNPN, CDR2 SVGIG (reference sequence). The CDR3 protein is CAWGPGLEKLFF. CDR3 bases: TGTGCCTGGGGCCCGGGACTTGAAAAACTGTTTTTT.